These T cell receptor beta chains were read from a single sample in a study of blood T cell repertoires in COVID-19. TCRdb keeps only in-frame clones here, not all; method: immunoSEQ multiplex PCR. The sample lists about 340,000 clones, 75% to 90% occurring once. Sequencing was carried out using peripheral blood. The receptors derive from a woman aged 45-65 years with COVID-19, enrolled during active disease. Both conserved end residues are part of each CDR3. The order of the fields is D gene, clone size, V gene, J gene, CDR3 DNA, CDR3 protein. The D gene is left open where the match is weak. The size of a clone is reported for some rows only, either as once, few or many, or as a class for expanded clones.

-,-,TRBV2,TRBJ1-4,TGTGCCGGCAAATCCAGGGAAGGGCCTAGGGAAAAACTGTTTTTT,CAGKSREGPREKLFF
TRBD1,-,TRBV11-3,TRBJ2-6,TGTGCCAGCAGCACCTTGGGGAGCGGGACAGGGATGTTAGGGGCCAACGTCCTGACTTTC,CASSTLGSGTGMLGANVLTF
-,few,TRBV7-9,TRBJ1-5,TGTGCCAGCAGCCCAAACAGGGTCAGCAATCAGCCCCAGCATTTT,CASSPNRVSNQPQHF
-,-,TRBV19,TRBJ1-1,TGTGCCAGTAGACGAATGGGACTCGGGGAAGCTTTCTTT,CASRRMGLGEAFF
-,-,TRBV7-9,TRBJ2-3,TGTGCCAGCAGCCCACCGTCGGGGCGGGACCTCACAGATACGCAGTATTTT,CASSPPSGRDLTDTQYF
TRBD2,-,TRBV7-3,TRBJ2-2,TGTGCCAGCACCCTAAGTGCGGGAGGGAACACCGGGGAGCTGTTTTTT,CASTLSAGGNTGELFF
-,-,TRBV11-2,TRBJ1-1,TGTGCCAGCAGCTGGGGAGAGAACACTGAAGCTTTCTTT,CASSWGENTEAFF
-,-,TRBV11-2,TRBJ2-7,TGTGCCAGCAGCACCCGGGACACCTCCTACGAGCAGTACTTC,CASSTRDTSYEQYF
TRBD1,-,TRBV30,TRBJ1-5,TGTGCCTGGGACCCCGGGACAGGGAATCAGCCCCAGCATTTT,CAWDPGTGNQPQHF
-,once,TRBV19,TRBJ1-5,TGTGCCACCGAGGGACTTGTTAGCAATCAGCCCCAGCATTTT,CATEGLVSNQPQHF
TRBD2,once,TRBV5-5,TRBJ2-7,TGTGCCAGCAGCCCCGGACTAGCGGGCTACGAGCAGTACTTC,CASSPGLAGYEQYF
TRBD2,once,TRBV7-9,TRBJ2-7,TGTGCCAGCAGTTTCACGGGGGGATTCTTTGGCGAGCAGTACTTC,CASSFTGGFFGEQYF
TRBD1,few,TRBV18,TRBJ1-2,TGTGCCAGCTCTAGACAGGGGGCGGACTATGGCTACACCTTC,CASSRQGADYGYTF
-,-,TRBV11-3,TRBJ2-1,TGTGCCAGCAGCTTAACCGGACATAAGAGGTACAATGAGCAGTTCTTC,CASSLTGHKRYNEQFF
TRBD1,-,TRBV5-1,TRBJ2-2,TGCGCCAGCAGCGGCCGACAGGGGGCCCCCGGGGAGCTGTTTTTT,CASSGRQGAPGELFF
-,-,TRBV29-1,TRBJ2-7,TGCAGCGCCAGGGACACCACCTACGAGCAGTACTTC,CSARDTTYEQYF
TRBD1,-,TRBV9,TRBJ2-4,TGTGCCAGCAGCGGGACAGGGGCGAAAAACATTCAGTACTTC,CASSGTGAKNIQYF
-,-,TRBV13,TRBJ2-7,TGTGCCAGCAGGAGCCATGTCAGTAGCCACGAGCAGTACTTC,CASRSHVSSHEQYF
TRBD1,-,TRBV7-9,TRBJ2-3,TGTGCCAGCAGCCCGACAGGGGTAGGGACAGATACGCAGTATTTT,CASSPTGVGTDTQYF
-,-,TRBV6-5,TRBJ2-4,TGTGCCAGCCAACCCCGAGGCTACCAGAGGAACATTCAGTACTTC,CASQPRGYQRNIQYF
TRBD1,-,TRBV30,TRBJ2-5,TGTGCCTGGAGTGGTGGACAGGGGAACGGCGGAGAGACCCAGTACTTC,CAWSGGQGNGGETQYF
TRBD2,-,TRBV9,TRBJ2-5,TGTGCCAGCGAAATAGGGGGACTAGCGGGAGGGAAAGAGACCCAGTACTTC,CASEIGGLAGGKETQYF
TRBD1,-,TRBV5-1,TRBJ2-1,TGCGCCAGCAGCAAATATTCCGGGACAGCGACCAATGAGCAGTTCTTC,CASSKYSGTATNEQFF
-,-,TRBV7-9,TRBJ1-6,TGTGCCAGCAGCTTAAAACAGTATAATTCACCCCTCCACTTT,CASSLKQYNSPLHF
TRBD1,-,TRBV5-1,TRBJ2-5,TGCGCCAGCAGCTCGGGACAGGGGGGAGAGACCCAGTACTTC,CASSSGQGGETQYF
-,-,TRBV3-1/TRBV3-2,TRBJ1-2,TGTGCCAGCAGCCAAACAGGGTTTGGCTACACCTTC,CASSQTGFGYTF
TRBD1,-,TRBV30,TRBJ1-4,TGTGCCTGGACCCTACAGGGGTTTAATGAAAAACTGTTTTTT,CAWTLQGFNEKLFF
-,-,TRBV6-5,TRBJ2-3,TGTGCCAGCATCAGTAATGCCGGGGATACGCAGTATTTT,CASISNAGDTQYF
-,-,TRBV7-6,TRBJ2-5,TGTGCCAGCAGTCCCTATCGGGGGAAGCAAGAGACCCAGTACTTC,CASSPYRGKQETQYF